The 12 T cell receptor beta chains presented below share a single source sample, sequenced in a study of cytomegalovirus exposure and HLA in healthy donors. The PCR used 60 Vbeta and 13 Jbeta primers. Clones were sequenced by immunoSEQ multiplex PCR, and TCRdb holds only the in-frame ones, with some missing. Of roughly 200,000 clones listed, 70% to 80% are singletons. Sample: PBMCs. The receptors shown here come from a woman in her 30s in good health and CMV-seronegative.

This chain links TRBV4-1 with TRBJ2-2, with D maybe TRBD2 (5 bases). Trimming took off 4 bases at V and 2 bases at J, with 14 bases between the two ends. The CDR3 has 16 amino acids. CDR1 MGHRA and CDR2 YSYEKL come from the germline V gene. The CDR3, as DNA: TGCGCCAGCAGCCCCCTCGGGATTCCTAACACCGGGGAGCTGTTTTTT. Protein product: CASSPLGIPNTGELFF.

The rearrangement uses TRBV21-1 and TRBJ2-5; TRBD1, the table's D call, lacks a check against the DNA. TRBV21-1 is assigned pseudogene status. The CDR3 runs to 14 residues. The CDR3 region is CASSTQGFQETQYF. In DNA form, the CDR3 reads TGTGCCAGCAGCACCCAGGGGTTCCAAGAGACCCAGTACTTC.

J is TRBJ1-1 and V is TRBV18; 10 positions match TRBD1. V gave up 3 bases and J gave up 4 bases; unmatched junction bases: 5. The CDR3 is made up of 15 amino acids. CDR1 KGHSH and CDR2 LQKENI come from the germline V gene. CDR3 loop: CASSPGTGVITEAFF. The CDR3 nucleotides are TGTGCCAGCTCACCCGGGACAGGGGTGATCACTGAAGCTTTCTTT. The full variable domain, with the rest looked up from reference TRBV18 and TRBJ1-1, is NAGVMQNPRHLVRRRGQEARLRCSPMKGHSHVYWYRQLPEEGLKFMVYLQKENIIDESGMPKERFSAEFPKEGPSILRIQQVVRGDSAAYFCASSPGTGVITEAFFGQGTRLTVV.

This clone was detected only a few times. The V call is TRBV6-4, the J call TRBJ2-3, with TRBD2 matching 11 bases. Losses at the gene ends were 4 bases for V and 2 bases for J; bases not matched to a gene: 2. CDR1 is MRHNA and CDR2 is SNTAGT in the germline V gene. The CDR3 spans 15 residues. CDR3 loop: CASSVAGGHTDTQYF. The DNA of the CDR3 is TGTGCCAGCAGTGTAGCGGGGGGGCACACAGATACGCAGTATTTT.

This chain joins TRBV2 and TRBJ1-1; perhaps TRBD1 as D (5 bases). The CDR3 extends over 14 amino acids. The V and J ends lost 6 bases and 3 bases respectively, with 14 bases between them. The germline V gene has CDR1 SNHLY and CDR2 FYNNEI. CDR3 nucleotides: TGTGCCAGCAGCGTCAGGGTGCGCGACACTGAAGCTTTCTTT. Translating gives CASSVRVRDTEAFF. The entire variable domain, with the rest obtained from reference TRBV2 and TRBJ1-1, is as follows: EPEVTQTPSHQVTQMGQEVILRCVPISNHLYFYWYRQILGQKVEFLVSFYNNEISEKSEIFDDQFSVERPDGSNFTLKIRSTKLEDSAMYFCASSVRVRDTEAFFGQGTRLTVV.

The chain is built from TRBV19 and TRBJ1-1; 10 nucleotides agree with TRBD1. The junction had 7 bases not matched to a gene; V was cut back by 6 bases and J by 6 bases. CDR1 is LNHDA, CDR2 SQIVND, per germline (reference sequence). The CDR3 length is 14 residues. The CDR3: CASRGGQGEAEAFF. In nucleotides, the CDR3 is TGTGCCAGTAGAGGAGGACAGGGGGAGGCTGAAGCTTTCTTT.

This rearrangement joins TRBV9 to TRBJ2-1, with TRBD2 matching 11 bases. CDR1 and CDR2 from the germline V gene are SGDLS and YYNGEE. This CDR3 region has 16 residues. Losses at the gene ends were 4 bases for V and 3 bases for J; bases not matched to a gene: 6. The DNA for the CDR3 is TGTGCCAGCAGCAGAGCTAGCGGGGGGTACTACAATGAGCAGTTCTTC. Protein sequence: CASSRASGGYYNEQFF.

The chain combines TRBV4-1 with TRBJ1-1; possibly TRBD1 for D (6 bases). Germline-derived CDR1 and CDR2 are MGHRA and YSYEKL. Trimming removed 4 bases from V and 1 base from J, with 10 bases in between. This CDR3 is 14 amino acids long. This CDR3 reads CASSRKTGNTEAFF. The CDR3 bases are TGCGCCAGCAGCCGGAAGACAGGGAACACTGAAGCTTTCTTT.

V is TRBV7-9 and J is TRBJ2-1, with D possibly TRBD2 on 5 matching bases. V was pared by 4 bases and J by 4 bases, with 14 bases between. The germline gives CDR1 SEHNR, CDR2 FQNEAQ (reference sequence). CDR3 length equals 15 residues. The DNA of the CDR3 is TGTGCCAGCAGCTCCAGGACTCCATCATACAATGAGCAGTTCTTC. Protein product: CASSSRTPSYNEQFF. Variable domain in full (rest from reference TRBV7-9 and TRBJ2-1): DTGVSQNPRHKITKRGQNVTFRCDPISEHNRLYWYRQTLGQGPEFLTYFQNEAQLEKSRLLSDRFSAERPKGSFSTLEIQRTEQGDSAMYLCASSSRTPSYNEQFFGPGTRLTVL.

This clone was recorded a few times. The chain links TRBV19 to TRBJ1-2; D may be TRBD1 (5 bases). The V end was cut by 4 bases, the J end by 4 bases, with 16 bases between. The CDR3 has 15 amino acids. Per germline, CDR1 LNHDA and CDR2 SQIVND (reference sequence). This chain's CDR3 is CASSTYGDGSYGYTF. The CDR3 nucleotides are TGTGCCAGTAGTACCTACGGGGACGGGAGCTATGGCTACACCTTC.

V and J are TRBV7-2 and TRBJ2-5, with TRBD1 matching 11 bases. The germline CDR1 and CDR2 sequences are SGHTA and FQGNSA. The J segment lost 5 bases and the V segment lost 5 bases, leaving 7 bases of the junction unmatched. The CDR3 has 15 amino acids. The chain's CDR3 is CASSPPGQGDETQYF. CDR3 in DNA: TGTGCCAGCAGCCCTCCGGGACAGGGGGACGAGACCCAGTACTTC.

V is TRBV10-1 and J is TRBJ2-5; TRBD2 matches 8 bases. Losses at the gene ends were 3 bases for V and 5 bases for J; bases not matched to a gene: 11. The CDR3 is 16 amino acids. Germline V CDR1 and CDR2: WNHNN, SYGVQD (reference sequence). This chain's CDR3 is CASSELAGPKVETQYF. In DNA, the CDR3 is TGCGCCAGCAGTGAATTAGCGGGGCCGAAGGTGGAGACCCAGTACTTC.